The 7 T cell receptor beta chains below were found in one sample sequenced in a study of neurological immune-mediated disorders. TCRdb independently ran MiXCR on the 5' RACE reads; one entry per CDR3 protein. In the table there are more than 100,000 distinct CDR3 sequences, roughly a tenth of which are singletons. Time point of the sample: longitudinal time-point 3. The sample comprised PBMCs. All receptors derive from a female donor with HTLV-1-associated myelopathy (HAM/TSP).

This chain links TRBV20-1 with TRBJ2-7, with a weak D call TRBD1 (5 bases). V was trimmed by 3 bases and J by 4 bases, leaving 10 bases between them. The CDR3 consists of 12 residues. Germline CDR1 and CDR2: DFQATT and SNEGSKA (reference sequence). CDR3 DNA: TGCAGTGCTAGCATTACAGGTTACGAGCAGTACTTC. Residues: CSASITGYEQYF.

CDR3 sequence reads: CATSGGSSNQPQHF. Here the CDR3 DNA reads TGTGCCACCAGCGGAGGAAGTAGCAATCAGCCCCAGCATTTT. This rearrangement joins TRBV15 to TRBJ1-5, with D uncertain. Trimming pared 5 bases from V and 0 bases from J, leaving 8 bases between. CDR3 length: 14 amino acids. Germline CDR1 LNHNV, CDR2 YYDKDF (reference sequence).

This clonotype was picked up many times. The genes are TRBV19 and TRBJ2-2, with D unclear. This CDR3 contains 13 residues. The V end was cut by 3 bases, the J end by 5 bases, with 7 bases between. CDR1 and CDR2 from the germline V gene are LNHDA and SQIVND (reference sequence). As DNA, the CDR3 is TGTGCCAGTAGTATGTCACAAACCGGGGAGCTGTTTTTT. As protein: CASSMSQTGELFF. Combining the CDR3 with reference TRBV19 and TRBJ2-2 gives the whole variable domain DGGITQSPKYLFRKEGQNVTLSCEQNLNHDAMYWYRQDPGQGLRLIYYSQIVNDFQKGDIAEGYSVSREKKESFPLTVTSAQKNPTAFYLCASSMSQTGELFFGEGSRLTVL.

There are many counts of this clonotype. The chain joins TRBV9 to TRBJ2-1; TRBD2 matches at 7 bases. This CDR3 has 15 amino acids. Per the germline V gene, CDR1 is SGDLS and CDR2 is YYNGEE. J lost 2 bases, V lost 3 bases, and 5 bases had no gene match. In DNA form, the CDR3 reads TGTGCCAGCAGCGGCCGGGGGGATCCCTACAATGAGCAGTTCTTC. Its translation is CASSGRGDPYNEQFF.

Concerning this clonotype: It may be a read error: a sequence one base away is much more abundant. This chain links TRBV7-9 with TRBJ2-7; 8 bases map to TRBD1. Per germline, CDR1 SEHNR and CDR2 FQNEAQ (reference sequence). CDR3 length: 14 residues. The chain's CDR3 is CASSSWDRLGELYF. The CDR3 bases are TGTGCCAGCAGCTCCTGGGACAGGTTGGGAGAGCTGTACTTC.

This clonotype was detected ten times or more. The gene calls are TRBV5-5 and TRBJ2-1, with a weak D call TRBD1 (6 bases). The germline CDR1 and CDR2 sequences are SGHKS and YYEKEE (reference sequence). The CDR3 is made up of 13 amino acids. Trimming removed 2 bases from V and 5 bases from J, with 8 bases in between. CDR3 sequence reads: CASSFRTDNEQFF. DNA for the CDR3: TGTGCCAGCAGCTTCAGGACAGACAATGAGCAGTTCTTC.

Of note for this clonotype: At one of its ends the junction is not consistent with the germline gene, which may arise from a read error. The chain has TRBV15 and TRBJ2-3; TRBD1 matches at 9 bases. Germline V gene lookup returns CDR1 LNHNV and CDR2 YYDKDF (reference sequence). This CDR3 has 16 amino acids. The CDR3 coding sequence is TGTGCTACCAGCAGAGACAGGGGGTCCTACACAGATACGCAGTATTTT. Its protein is CATSRDRGSYTDTQYF.